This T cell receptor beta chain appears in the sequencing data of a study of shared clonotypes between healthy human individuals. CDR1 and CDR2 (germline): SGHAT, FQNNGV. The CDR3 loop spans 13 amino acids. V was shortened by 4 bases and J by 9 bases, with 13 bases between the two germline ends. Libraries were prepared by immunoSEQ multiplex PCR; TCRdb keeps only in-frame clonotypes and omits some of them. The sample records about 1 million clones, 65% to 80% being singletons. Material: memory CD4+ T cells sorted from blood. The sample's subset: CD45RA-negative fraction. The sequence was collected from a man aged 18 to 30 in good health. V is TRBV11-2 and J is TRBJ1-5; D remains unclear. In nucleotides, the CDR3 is TGTGCCAGCAGCTCCCTCGATGGTGGGCCCCAGCATTTT. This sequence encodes CASSSLDGGPQHF.